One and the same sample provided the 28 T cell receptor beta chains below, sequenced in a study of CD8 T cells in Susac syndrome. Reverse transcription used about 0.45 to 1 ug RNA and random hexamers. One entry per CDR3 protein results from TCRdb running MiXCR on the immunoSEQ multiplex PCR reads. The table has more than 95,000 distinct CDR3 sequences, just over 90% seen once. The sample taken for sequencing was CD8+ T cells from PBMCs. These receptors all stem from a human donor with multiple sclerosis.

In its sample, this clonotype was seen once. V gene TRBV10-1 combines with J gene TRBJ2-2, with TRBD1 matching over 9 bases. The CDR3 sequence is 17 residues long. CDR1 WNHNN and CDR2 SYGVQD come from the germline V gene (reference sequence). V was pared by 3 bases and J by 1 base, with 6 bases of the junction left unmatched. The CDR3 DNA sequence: TGCGCCAGCAGTGACCGGGACAGGGCAGAGAACACCGGGGAGCTGTTTTTT. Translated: CASSDRDRAENTGELFF.

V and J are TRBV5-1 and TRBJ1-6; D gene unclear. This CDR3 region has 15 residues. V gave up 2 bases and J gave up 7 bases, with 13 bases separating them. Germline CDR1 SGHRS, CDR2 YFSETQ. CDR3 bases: TGCGCCAGCAGCTTACGACCCTGGGAGAATTCACCCCTCCACTTT. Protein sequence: CASSLRPWENSPLHF.

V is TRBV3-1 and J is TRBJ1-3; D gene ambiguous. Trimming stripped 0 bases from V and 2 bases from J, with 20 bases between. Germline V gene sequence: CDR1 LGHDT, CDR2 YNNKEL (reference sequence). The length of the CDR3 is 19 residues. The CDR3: CASSQEVPSAEDPGNTIYF. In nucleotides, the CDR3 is TGTGCCAGCAGCCAAGAGGTCCCGTCGGCGGAAGACCCTGGAAACACCATATATTTT.

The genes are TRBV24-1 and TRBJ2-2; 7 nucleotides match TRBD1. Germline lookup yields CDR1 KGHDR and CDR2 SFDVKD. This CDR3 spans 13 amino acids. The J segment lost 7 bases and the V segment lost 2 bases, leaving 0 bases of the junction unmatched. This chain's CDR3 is CATSDYRGGELFF. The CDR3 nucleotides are TGTGCCACCAGTGATTACAGGGGCGGGGAGCTGTTTTTT.

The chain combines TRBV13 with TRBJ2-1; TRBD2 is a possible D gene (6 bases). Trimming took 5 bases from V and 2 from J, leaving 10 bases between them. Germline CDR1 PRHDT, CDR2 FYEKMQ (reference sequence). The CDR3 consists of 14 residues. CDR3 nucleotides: TGTGCCAGCAGCCTCGGGAGAACCTACAATGAGCAGTTCTTC. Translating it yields CASSLGRTYNEQFF.

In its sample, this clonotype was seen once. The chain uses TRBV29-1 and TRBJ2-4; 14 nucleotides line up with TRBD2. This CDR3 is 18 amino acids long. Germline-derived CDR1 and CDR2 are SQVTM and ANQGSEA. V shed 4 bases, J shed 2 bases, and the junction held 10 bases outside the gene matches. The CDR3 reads CSVAPGTSGRLPKNIQYF. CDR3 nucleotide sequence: TGCAGCGTTGCCCCAGGGACTAGCGGGAGATTGCCCAAAAACATTCAGTACTTC. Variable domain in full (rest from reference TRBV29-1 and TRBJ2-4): SAVISQKPSRDICQRGTSLTIQCQVDSQVTMMFWYRQQPGQSLTLIATANQGSEATYESGFVIDKFPISRPNLTFSTLTVSNMSPEDSSIYLCSVAPGTSGRLPKNIQYFGAGTRLSVL.

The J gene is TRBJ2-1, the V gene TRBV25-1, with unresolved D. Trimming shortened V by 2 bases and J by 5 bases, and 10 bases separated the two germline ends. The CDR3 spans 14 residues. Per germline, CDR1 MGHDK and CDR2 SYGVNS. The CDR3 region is CASSEMDEHNEQFF. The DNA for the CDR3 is TGTGCCAGCAGTGAAATGGACGAACACAATGAGCAGTTCTTC.

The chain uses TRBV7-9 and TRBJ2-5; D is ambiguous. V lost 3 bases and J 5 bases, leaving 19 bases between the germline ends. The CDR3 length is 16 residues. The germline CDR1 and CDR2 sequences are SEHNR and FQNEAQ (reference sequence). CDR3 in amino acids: CASSLGISAVQETQYF. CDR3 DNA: TGTGCCAGCAGCTTGGGCATTTCGGCGGTCCAGGAGACCCAGTACTTC. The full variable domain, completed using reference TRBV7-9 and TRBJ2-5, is DTGVSQNPRHKITKRGQNVTFRCDPISEHNRLYWYRQTLGQGPEFLTYFQNEAQLEKSRLLSDRFSAERPKGSFSTLEIQRTEQGDSAMYLCASSLGISAVQETQYFGPGTRLLVL.

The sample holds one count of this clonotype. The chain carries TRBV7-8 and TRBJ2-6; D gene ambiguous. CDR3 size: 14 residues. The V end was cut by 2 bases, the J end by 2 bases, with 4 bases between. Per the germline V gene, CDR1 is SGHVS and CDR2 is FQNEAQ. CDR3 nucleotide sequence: TGTGCCAGCAGCTTAAGTCCTGGGGCCAACGTCCTGACTTTC. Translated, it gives CASSLSPGANVLTF. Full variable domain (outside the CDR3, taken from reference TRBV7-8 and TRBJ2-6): GAGVSQSPRYKVAKRGQDVALRCDPISGHVSLFWYQQALGQGPEFLTYFQNEAQLDKSGLPSDRFFAERPEGSVSTLKIQRTQQEDSAVYLCASSLSPGANVLTFGAGSRLTVL.

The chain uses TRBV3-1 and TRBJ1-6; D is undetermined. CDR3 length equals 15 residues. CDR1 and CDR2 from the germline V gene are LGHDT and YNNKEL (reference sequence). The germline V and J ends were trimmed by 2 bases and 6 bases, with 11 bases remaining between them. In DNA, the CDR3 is TGTGCCAGCAGCCAATGGAGGGTTAGTAATTCACCCCTCCACTTT. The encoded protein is CASSQWRVSNSPLHF.

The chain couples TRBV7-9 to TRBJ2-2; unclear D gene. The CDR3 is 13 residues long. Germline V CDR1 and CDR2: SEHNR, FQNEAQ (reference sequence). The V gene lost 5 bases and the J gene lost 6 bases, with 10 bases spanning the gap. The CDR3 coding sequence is TGTGCCAGCAGCCCTGTCATCCCCGGGGAGCTGTTTTTT. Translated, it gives CASSPVIPGELFF.

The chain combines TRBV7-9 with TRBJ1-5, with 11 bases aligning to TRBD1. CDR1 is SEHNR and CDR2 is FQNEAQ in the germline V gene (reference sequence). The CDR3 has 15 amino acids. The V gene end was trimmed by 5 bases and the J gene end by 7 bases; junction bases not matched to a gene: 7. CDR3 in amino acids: CASSEGTGGHQPQHF. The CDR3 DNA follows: TGTGCCAGCAGCGAGGGGACAGGGGGGCACCAGCCCCAGCATTTT.

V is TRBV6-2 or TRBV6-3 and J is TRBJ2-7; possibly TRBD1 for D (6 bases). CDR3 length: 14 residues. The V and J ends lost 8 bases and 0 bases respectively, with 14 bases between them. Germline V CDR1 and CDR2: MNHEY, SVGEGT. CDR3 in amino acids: CASRTATSSYEQYF. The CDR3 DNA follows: TGTGCCAGCCGGACAGCCACAAGCTCCTACGAGCAGTACTTC.

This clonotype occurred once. CDR3 region: CASSRPYQPQHF. The CDR3 DNA reads TGTGCCAGCAGTCGCCCCTATCAGCCCCAGCATTTT. This chain connects TRBV6-2 or TRBV6-3 to TRBJ1-5; D gene uncertain. CDR3 size: 12 residues. Germline V gives CDR1 MNHEY, CDR2 SVGEGT. V lost 5 bases to trimming and J lost 5 bases, with 7 bases between them.

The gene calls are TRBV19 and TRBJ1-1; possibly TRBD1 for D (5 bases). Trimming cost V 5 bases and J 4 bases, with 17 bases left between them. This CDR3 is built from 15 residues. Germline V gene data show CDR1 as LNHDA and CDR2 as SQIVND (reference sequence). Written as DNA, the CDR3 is TGTGCCAGTAGTTCCTCGGACTCCGGGGCCACTGAAGCTTTCTTT. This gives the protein CASSSSDSGATEAFF.

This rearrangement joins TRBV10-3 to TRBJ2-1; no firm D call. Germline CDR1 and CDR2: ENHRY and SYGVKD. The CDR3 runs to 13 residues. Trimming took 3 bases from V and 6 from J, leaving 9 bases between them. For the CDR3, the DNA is TGTGCCATCAGTGACGCCGGAAGCAATGAGCAGTTCTTC. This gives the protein CAISDAGSNEQFF.

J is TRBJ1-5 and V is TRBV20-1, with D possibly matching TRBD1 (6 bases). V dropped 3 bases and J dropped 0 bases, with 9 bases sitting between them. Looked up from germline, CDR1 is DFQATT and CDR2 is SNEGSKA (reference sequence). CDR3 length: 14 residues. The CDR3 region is CSARDRVSNQPQHF. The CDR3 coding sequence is TGCAGTGCTAGGGACAGAGTTAGCAATCAGCCCCAGCATTTT.

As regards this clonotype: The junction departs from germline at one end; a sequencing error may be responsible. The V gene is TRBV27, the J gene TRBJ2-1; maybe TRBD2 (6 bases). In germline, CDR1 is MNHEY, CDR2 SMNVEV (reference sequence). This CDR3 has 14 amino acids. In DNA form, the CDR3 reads TGTGCCACCAGTTGGGGGGTCGGGTACAATGAGCAGTTCTTC. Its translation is CATSWGVGYNEQFF.

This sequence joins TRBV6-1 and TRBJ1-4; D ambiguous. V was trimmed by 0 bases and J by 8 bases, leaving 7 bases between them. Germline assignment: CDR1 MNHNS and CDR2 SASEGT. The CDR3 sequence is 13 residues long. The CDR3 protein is CASSEAVREKLFF. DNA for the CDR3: TGTGCCAGCAGTGAAGCGGTGAGGGAAAAACTGTTTTTT.

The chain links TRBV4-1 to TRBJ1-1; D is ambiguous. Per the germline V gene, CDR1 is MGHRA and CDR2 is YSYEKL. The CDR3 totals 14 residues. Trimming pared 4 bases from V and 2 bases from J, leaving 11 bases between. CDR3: CASSREPDNTEAFF. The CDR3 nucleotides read TGCGCCAGCAGCCGAGAGCCGGATAACACTGAAGCTTTCTTT.

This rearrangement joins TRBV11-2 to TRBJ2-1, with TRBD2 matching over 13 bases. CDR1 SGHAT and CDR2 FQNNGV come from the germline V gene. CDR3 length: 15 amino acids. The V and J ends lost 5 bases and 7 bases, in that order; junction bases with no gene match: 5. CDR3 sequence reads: CASSGLAGVGNEQFF. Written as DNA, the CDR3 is TGTGCCAGCAGCGGACTAGCGGGAGTCGGGAATGAGCAGTTCTTC.

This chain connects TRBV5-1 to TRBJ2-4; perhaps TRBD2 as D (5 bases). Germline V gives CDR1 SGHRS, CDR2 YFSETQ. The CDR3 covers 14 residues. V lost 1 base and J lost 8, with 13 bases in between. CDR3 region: CASSLSGGLDIQYF. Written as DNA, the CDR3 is TGCGCCAGCAGCTTGTCTGGCGGGCTGGACATTCAGTACTTC.

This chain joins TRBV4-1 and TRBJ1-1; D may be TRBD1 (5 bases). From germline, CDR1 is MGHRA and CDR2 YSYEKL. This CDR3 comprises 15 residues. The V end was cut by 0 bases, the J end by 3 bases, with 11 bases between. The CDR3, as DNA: TGCGCCAGCAGCCAAGACCGGGGGATATACACTGAAGCTTTCTTT. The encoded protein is CASSQDRGIYTEAFF.

CDR3 region: CATSRDRATEAFF. The CDR3 DNA follows: TGTGCCACCAGCAGAGATCGCGCGACTGAAGCTTTCTTT. V usage is TRBV15 and J usage is TRBJ1-1, with D unclear. The CDR3 spans 13 residues. Germline V CDR1 and CDR2: LNHNV, YYDKDF (reference sequence). Trimming took off 0 bases at V and 5 bases at J, with 7 bases between the two ends.

DNA for the CDR3: TGTGCCAGCAGGCGACAGAGACTTGAACTATACAATGAGCAGTTCTTC. It encodes CASRRQRLELYNEQFF. The chain joins TRBV6-1 to TRBJ2-1; D may be TRBD1 (5 bases). The germline CDR1 and CDR2 sequences are MNHNS and SASEGT. Deletions cut 6 bases from V and 4 bases from J, with 19 bases between. This CDR3 has 16 residues.

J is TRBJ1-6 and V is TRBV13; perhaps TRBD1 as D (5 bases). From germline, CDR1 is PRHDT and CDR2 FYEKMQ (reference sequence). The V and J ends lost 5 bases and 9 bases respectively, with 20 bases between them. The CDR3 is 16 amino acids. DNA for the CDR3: TGTGCCAGCAGCGCCGGAGGGGCAGATCGGAGTTCACCCCTCCACTTT. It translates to CASSAGGADRSSPLHF.

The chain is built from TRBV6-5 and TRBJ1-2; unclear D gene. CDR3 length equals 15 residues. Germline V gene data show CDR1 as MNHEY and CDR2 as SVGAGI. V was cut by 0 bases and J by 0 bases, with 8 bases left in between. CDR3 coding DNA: TGTGCCAGCAGTTACTCGCACAGCTCTAACTATGGCTACACCTTC. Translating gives CASSYSHSSNYGYTF.

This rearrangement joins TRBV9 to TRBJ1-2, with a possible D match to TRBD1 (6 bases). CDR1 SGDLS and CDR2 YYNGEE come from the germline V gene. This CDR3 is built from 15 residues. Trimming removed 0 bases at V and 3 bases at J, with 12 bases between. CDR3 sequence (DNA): TGTGCCAGCAGCGTAGCTGGGGGGGCATACTATGGCTACACCTTC. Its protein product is CASSVAGGAYYGYTF. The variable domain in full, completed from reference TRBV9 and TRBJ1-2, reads DSGVTQTPKHLITATGQRVTLRCSPRSGDLSVYWYQQSLDQGLQFLIQYYNGEERAKGNILERFSAQQFPDLHSELNLSSLELGDSALYFCASSVAGGAYYGYTFGSGTRLTVV.